A single sample gave rise to the 25 T cell receptor beta chains below, sequenced in a study of blood T cell repertoires in COVID-19. Assay used: immunoSEQ multiplex PCR; TCRdb lists only in-frame clones, some missing. The table lists some 400,000 clones, over 65% of them singletons. Sequenced material: peripheral blood. The receptor source for this set is a human donor with acute or convalescent COVID-19. The donor label of this sample is uncertain.

The chain is built from TRBV9 and TRBJ1-4; 7 positions agree with TRBD1. Trimming took 0 bases from V and 8 from J; bases not matched to a gene: 7. Germline V CDR1 and CDR2: SGDLS, YYNGEE. The CDR3 extends over 15 amino acids. The CDR3, as DNA: TGTGCCAGCAGCGTAGGTGGACAGGTCGCGGAAAAACTGTTTTTT. Translating it yields CASSVGGQVAEKLFF.

The CDR3 protein is CASTRGTGSPKNSPLHF. CDR3 nucleotides: TGTGCCAGCACCAGAGGGACAGGGTCACCAAAAAATTCACCCCTCCACTTT. The V and J genes are TRBV27 and TRBJ1-6, with 9 bases fitting TRBD1. Germline CDR1 and CDR2: MNHEY and SMNVEV (reference sequence). The CDR3 spans 17 residues. With V trimmed by 7 bases and J by 7 bases, 14 bases remained unmatched.

This rearrangement joins TRBV6-5 to TRBJ1-1; 8 bases match TRBD1. This CDR3 comprises 15 residues. Germline loops: CDR1 MNHEY, CDR2 SVGAGI. The V gene end was trimmed by 6 bases and the J gene end by 0 bases; junction bases not matched to a gene: 6. CDR3: CASSRDRQMNTEAFF. The CDR3 DNA reads TGTGCCAGCAGCCGGGACAGGCAGATGAACACTGAAGCTTTCTTT.

V gene TRBV7-8 combines with J gene TRBJ1-3; the D is unclear. CDR1 is SGHVS, CDR2 FQNEAQ, per germline. The germline V and J ends were trimmed by 7 bases and 4 bases, with 14 bases remaining between them. This CDR3 is built from 14 residues. This CDR3 reads CASTLLEPGNTIYF. DNA of the CDR3: TGTGCCAGCACCCTCTTGGAGCCGGGAAACACCATATATTTT.

The J gene is TRBJ1-6, the V gene TRBV6-1, with D maybe TRBD1 (6 bases). The germline V gene has CDR1 MNHNS and CDR2 SASEGT. V dropped 3 bases and J dropped 8 bases, with 11 bases sitting between them. This CDR3 region has 14 residues. Written as DNA, the CDR3 is TGTGCCAGCAGTGAGATGAACAGGGATTCACCCCTCCACTTT. It yields the protein CASSEMNRDSPLHF.

CDR3 loop: CASSPWGAGLMNTEAFF. The CDR3 DNA is TGTGCCAGCAGTCCCTGGGGTGCAGGGCTGATGAACACTGAAGCTTTCTTT. The rearrangement uses TRBV6-6 and TRBJ1-1, with D perhaps matching TRBD1 (5 bases). CDR1 is MNHNY and CDR2 is SVGAGI in the germline V gene (reference sequence). The CDR3 length is 17 residues. V lost 5 bases and J lost 0, with 19 bases in between.

The V gene is TRBV30, the J gene TRBJ2-5, with D possibly TRBD2 on 7 matching bases. Germline CDR1 and CDR2: GTSNPN and SVGIG (reference sequence). The CDR3 length is 13 residues. Trimming shortened V by 5 bases and J by 5 bases, and 15 bases separated the two germline ends. Here the CDR3 DNA reads TGTGCCTGGTCCCTACAGGGAGGGGAGACCCAGTACTTC. As protein: CAWSLQGGETQYF.

The rearrangement links TRBV6-1 to TRBJ1-2; 9 nucleotides line up with TRBD1. The CDR3 runs 15 residues. V dropped 1 base and J dropped 7; count of bases not matched to a gene: 7. Germline CDR1 and CDR2: MNHNS and SASEGT. The CDR3 region has the DNA TGTGCCAGCAGTGAAGTGGGACAGGGTACTTTTGGCTACACCTTC. This translates into CASSEVGQGTFGYTF.

V and J are TRBV29-1 and TRBJ2-1; the match to TRBD2 covers 12 bases. With V trimmed by 5 bases and J by 8 bases, 7 bases remained unmatched. The V gene's germline CDR1 is SQVTM and CDR2 ANQGSEA. The CDR3 spans 14 residues. This CDR3 reads CSVPAGLAGHEQFF. CDR3 DNA: TGCAGCGTTCCCGCGGGACTAGCGGGCCATGAGCAGTTCTTC.

V usage is TRBV3-1 (or the pseudogene TRBV3-2) and J usage is TRBJ1-6; D may be TRBD1 (6 bases). The CDR3 extends over 15 amino acids. Germline V gives CDR1 LGHDT, CDR2 YNNKEL (reference sequence). Trimming cost V 1 base and J 7 bases, with 11 bases left between them. CDR3 residues: CASSQGRRGNSPLHF. CDR3 sequence (DNA): TGTGCCAGCAGCCAAGGACGCAGGGGCAATTCACCCCTCCACTTT.

The chain has TRBV29-1 and TRBJ2-1, with 7 bases identical to TRBD1. Germline lookup yields CDR1 SQVTM and CDR2 ANQGSEA. CDR3 length equals 14 residues. V trimming: 6 bases; J trimming: 7 bases; junction bases outside the gene matches: 12. DNA of the CDR3: TGCAGCGTCGCCGGGCGACAGGGCTCTAATGAGCAGTTCTTC. Amino acid sequence: CSVAGRQGSNEQFF.

This chain connects TRBV3-1 (or the pseudogene TRBV3-2) to TRBJ2-2, with TRBD2 matching 11 bases. The CDR3 is made up of 18 amino acids. The ends lost 2 bases at V and 6 bases at J; junction bases unmatched: 11. Germline CDR1 and CDR2: LGHDT and YNNKEL (reference sequence). Here the CDR3 DNA reads TGTGCCAGCAGCCAAAACAGAATAGCGGGAGGGCTATCCGGGGAGCTGTTTTTT. Translation: CASSQNRIAGGLSGELFF.

The gene calls are TRBV3-1 (or the pseudogene TRBV3-2) and TRBJ2-3; 12 nucleotides align to TRBD2. The CDR3 is 17 residues long. Losses at the gene ends were 5 bases for V and 0 bases for J; bases not matched to a gene: 6. In germline, CDR1 is LGHDT, CDR2 YNNKEL (reference sequence). The CDR3 spells CASSDGLAGLSTDTQYF. CDR3 in DNA: TGTGCCAGCAGCGACGGACTAGCGGGACTGAGCACAGATACGCAGTATTTT.

V usage is TRBV9 and J usage is TRBJ1-1; TRBD1 matches 7 bases. Germline CDR1 is SGDLS and CDR2 is YYNGEE. The J segment lost 0 bases and the V segment lost 0 bases, leaving 5 bases of the junction unmatched. CDR3 size: 16 residues. The CDR3 nucleotides are TGTGCCAGCAGCGTAGAGGAGGGGGCGATGAACACTGAAGCTTTCTTT. This codes for CASSVEEGAMNTEAFF.

V gene TRBV18 combines with J gene TRBJ1-2, with 7 positions matching TRBD1. Unmatched junction bases numbered 4, after V lost 1 base and J lost 8 bases. This CDR3 is 13 amino acids long. Per the germline V gene, CDR1 is KGHSH and CDR2 is LQKENI. CDR3 coding DNA: TGTGCCAGCTCACCACTGGGACAGCGAGGCTACACCTTC. Its translation is CASSPLGQRGYTF.

The chain recombines TRBV5-5 with TRBJ1-5; 7 nucleotides match TRBD1. CDR3 size: 14 residues. Germline CDR1 SGHKS, CDR2 YYEKEE (reference sequence). J was trimmed by 9 bases and V by 4 bases; bases with no gene match: 10. The chain's CDR3 is CASSQEGAARPQHF. CDR3 coding DNA: TGTGCCAGCAGCCAGGAGGGGGCCGCCAGGCCCCAGCATTTT.

The V gene is TRBV15, the J gene TRBJ1-4; D gene uncertain. Per germline, CDR1 LNHNV and CDR2 YYDKDF (reference sequence). Trimming removed 0 bases at V and 8 bases at J, with 13 bases between. This CDR3 contains 15 residues. CDR3 sequence reads: CATSRDGRAEEKLFF. The DNA for the CDR3 is TGTGCCACCAGCAGAGATGGGCGGGCGGAGGAAAAACTGTTTTTT.

This clone has a handful of counts. The V gene is TRBV5-6, the J gene TRBJ1-3; 8 bases align to TRBD1. Germline trimming cut 4 bases from V and 2 bases from J; bases unmatched to any gene: 5. The CDR3 runs to 15 residues. Germline CDR1 and CDR2: SGHDT and YYEEEE. The CDR3 sequence is CASSRTGMPGNTIYF. Here the CDR3 DNA reads TGTGCCAGCAGCCGGACAGGGATGCCTGGAAACACCATATATTTT.

In DNA form, the CDR3 reads TGTGCCTGGAGCGACTTCAGCTCCTACAATGAGCAGTTCTTC. This codes for CAWSDFSSYNEQFF. The rearrangement joins TRBV30 to TRBJ2-1; D unresolved. V lost 3 bases to trimming and J lost 0 bases, with 9 bases between them. Germline lookup yields CDR1 GTSNPN and CDR2 SVGIG (reference sequence). The CDR3 runs 14 residues.

This clone came up once. The CDR3 region is CASSAMTGGNSPLHF. The CDR3 nucleotides are TGTGCCAGCAGCGCCATGACAGGGGGTAATTCACCCCTCCACTTT. This chain links TRBV7-6 with TRBJ1-6, with 9 bases fitting TRBD1. Germline V gene sequence: CDR1 SGHVS, CDR2 FNYEAQ. V lost 5 bases to trimming and J lost 6 bases; unmatched junction nucleotides: 5. This CDR3 comprises 15 residues.

This chain connects TRBV5-1 to TRBJ2-3; 14 bases map to TRBD2. The germline V gene has CDR1 SGHRS and CDR2 YFSETQ. Losses at the gene ends were 4 bases for V and 6 bases for J; bases not matched to a gene: 7. The CDR3 has 16 amino acids. CDR3 residues: CASSLGTSGGGDTQYF. Written as DNA, the CDR3 is TGCGCCAGCAGCCTCGGGACTAGCGGGGGCGGGGATACGCAGTATTTT.

The rearrangement links TRBV10-2 to TRBJ2-2, with a tentative D call TRBD1 (6 bases). Germline CDR1 and CDR2: WSHSY and SAAADI. The CDR3 is made up of 14 amino acids. Trimming took 7 bases from V and 1 from J, leaving 10 bases between them. The DNA of the CDR3 is TGCGCCAGCACGGGCAGGGGGAACACCGGGGAGCTGTTTTTT. It yields the protein CASTGRGNTGELFF.

V usage is TRBV28 and J usage is TRBJ2-1; 9 nucleotides agree with TRBD1. CDR1 and CDR2 from the germline V gene are MDHEN and SYDVKM. V gave up 6 bases and J gave up 8 bases; unmatched junction bases: 14. CDR3 length equals 16 residues. The CDR3 loop is CASSIPGQGRRDEQFF. In DNA, the CDR3 is TGTGCCAGCAGCATCCCGGGACAGGGACGTCGGGATGAGCAGTTCTTC.

The CDR3 sequence: CASSSRGPDRGGVNEQFF. The CDR3 DNA sequence: TGTGCCAGCAGCTCCCGGGGGCCCGACAGGGGAGGTGTCAATGAGCAGTTCTTC. V usage is TRBV5-4 and J usage is TRBJ2-1, with 8 bases identical to TRBD1. The CDR3 is 18 residues long. V trimming: 3 bases; J trimming: 6 bases; junction bases outside the gene matches: 17. Germline V gives CDR1 SGHNT, CDR2 YYREEE (reference sequence).

V and J are TRBV14 and TRBJ1-6; 9 nucleotides align to TRBD1. Germline V gene lookup returns CDR1 SGHDN and CDR2 FVKESK. The V and J ends lost 5 bases and 10 bases, in that order; junction bases with no gene match: 9. The CDR3 totals 15 residues. The CDR3 loop reads CASSVGTGFSSPLHF. The CDR3 coding sequence is TGTGCCAGCAGCGTAGGGACAGGGTTTTCGTCACCCCTCCACTTT.